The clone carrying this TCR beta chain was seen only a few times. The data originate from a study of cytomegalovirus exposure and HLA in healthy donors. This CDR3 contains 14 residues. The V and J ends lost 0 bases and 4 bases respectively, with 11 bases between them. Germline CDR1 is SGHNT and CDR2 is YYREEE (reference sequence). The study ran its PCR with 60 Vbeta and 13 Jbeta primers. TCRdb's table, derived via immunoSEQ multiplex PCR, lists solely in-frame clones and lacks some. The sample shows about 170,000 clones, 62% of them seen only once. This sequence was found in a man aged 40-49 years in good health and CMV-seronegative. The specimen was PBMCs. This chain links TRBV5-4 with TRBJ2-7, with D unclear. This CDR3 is CASSLGQRGYEQYF. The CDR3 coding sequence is TGTGCCAGCAGCTTGGGGCAGCGAGGATACGAGCAGTACTTC.